This TCR beta chain is from a study of PD-1 blockade in classical Hodgkin lymphoma. Assay: immunoSEQ multiplex PCR; the TCRdb copy retains only in-frame clones and omits some. The sample lists tens of thousands of clones, around 85% seen once, with 2.5% to 3.5% in the top ten. Whole-study findings and limits: As was reported, newly diagnosed patients showed lower baseline TCR diversity than healthy donors did.

As for this clone: Antigen unknown.

Specified time point: cycle 4 day 1 (C4D1), after more than five weeks of nivolumab. Each and every patient relapsed after autologous stem cell transplantation, and patients got differing brentuximab vedotin exposure. Isolation of CD4+ T cells from thawed PBMCs was performed by magnetic negative selection. The patients, who had relapsed/refractory classical Hodgkin lymphoma, achieved best responses of complete response, partial response or progressive disease. V lost 6 bases, J lost 7 bases, and 11 bases lay in between. Germline CDR1 is MNHNS and CDR2 is SASEGT. The CDR3 length is 12 residues. The receptor's source is a human donor with classical Hodgkin lymphoma. The starting material was CD4+ T cells from blood, obtained before the fourth cycle of nivolumab. V and J are TRBV6-1 and TRBJ2-3; D possibly uses TRBD1 or TRBD2 (5 bases each). The CDR3 sequence is CASRERGNTQYF. The CDR3 region has the DNA TGTGCCAGCAGGGAGAGGGGTAATACGCAGTATTTT.